Listed below are T cell receptor beta chains from one sample, sequenced in a study of T cell responses to AZD1222 COVID-19 vaccine. Sequencing was performed with immunoSEQ multiplex PCR; in TCRdb, only in-frame clones are kept and a portion is missing. The sample includes 120,000 to 150,000 clones, around nine tenths of them seen just once. The sample in question was peripheral blood, obtained on day 0 of AZD1222 vaccination. These receptors came from an adult in good health. CDR3s include the opening cysteine and the closing phenylalanine or tryptophan. D genes are given only for firm matches. Size is omitted from some rows. Given values are once, few, many or a class for expanded clones.

TRBV4-2	NA	TRBJ2-6	NA	TGTGCCAGCAGCCAACCAGGGTCCGGGGCCAACGTCCTGACTTTC	CASSQPGSGANVLTF
TRBV21-1	NA	TRBJ1-1	NA	TGTGCCAGCAGCAAAGAACCCATTGGACAGGGAAGGGCCCCCATGAACACTGAAGCTTTCTTT	CASSKEPIGQGRAPMNTEAFF
TRBV6-1	NA	TRBJ1-6	TRBD1	TGTGCCAGCAGTGAAGCTTTAGACAGGGATAATTCACCCCTCCACTTT	CASSEALDRDNSPLHF
TRBV7-4	NA	TRBJ2-7	NA	TGTGCCAGCAGCACCAAGGAGGGGCCTGCCTACGAGCAGTACTTC	CASSTKEGPAYEQYF
TRBV6-5	NA	TRBJ2-3	NA	TGTGCCAGCAGAGCCCGGGCAGTCACAGATACGCAGTATTTT	CASRARAVTDTQYF
TRBV7-9	NA	TRBJ2-7	NA	TGTGCCAGCAGCCCCAAATGGGGGGAGCAGTACTTC	CASSPKWGEQYF
TRBV28	NA	TRBJ1-3	NA	TGTGCCAGCAGTTGGACCCGCTCTGGAAACACCATATATTTT	CASSWTRSGNTIYF
TRBV3-1/TRBV3-2	few	TRBJ1-3	NA	TGTGCCAGCAGCCAAGTCAGGGAAGCTGGAAACACCATATATTTT	CASSQVREAGNTIYF
TRBV5-1	NA	TRBJ2-2	TRBD1	TGCGCCAGCAGGGGACAGGGACTGGACACCGGGGAGCTGTTTTTT	CASRGQGLDTGELFF
TRBV11-3	NA	TRBJ2-1	NA	TGTGCCAGCAGCACCGGACTTAGCTCCTACAATGAGCAGTTCTTC	CASSTGLSSYNEQFF
TRBV25-1	NA	TRBJ1-2	TRBD1	TGTGCCAGCAGTCCCCTCGGACAGGCAGCGTTCTATGGCTACACCTTC	CASSPLGQAAFYGYTF
TRBV12-3/TRBV12-4	NA	TRBJ2-1	NA	TGTGCCAGCAGACCTGCAGGGAATGAGCAGTTCTTC	CASRPAGNEQFF
TRBV29-1	NA	TRBJ2-3	TRBD2	TGCAGCGTTCTTTCTAGCGGGAGTAGCACAGATACGCAGTATTTT	CSVLSSGSSTDTQYF
TRBV9	NA	TRBJ1-1	NA	TGTGCCAGCAGCCCCCAGGTGGGGAACACTGAAGCTTTCTTT	CASSPQVGNTEAFF
TRBV6-5	NA	TRBJ1-4	NA	TGTGCCAGCAGTTACTCTGGGGTTTCTAATGAAAAACTGTTTTTT	CASSYSGVSNEKLFF
TRBV18	NA	TRBJ1-1	NA	TGTGCCAGCTCAACGGGACCGACTACTGAAGCTTTCTTT	CASSTGPTTEAFF
TRBV19	NA	TRBJ2-5	NA	TGTATCAACCCAAGGTGGGGCGGAGAGACCCAGTACTTC	CINPRWGGETQYF
TRBV20-1	NA	TRBJ2-6	TRBD2	TGCAGTGCTAGTCCCATTGCGGGAGCTGGGGCCAACGTCCTGACTTTC	CSASPIAGAGANVLTF
TRBV24-1	NA	TRBJ2-7	TRBD2	TGTGCCACCGGCGGGGGACCTACCTACGAGCAGTACTTC	CATGGGPTYEQYF
TRBV6-2/TRBV6-3	NA	TRBJ2-3	TRBD1	TGTGCCAGCAGTTACGAGGGACAGCCCATTAACACACAAGGCACAGATACGCAGTATTTT	CASSYEGQPINTQGTDTQYF
TRBV28	once	TRBJ2-2	TRBD1	TGTGCCAGCAACTACAGGGGGTATCGGGGCACCGGGGAGCTGTTTTTT	CASNYRGYRGTGELFF
TRBV12-3/TRBV12-4	NA	TRBJ1-1	NA	TGTGCCAGCAGTTCGTCGGAGAACACTGAAGCTTTCTTT	CASSSSENTEAFF
TRBV4-2	once	TRBJ1-5	TRBD1	TGTGCCAGCAGCCAAGAGGGACAGTGGGATCAGCCCCAGCATTTT	CASSQEGQWDQPQHF
TRBV28	NA	TRBJ1-1	NA	TGTGCCACTACTGGGGGGGGATTGAACACTGAAGCTTTCTTT	CATTGGGLNTEAFF
TRBV9	once	TRBJ1-6	NA	TGTGCCAGCAGCGTGGGGTCTGCTAATTCACCCCTCCACTTT	CASSVGSANSPLHF
TRBV19	NA	TRBJ2-1	NA	TGTGCCAGTAGTACGTGGGGGGACGGGAATGAGCAGTTCTTC	CASSTWGDGNEQFF
TRBV27	NA	TRBJ1-6	NA	TGTGCCAGCAGTTTAGTATTGGCAGGAAATTCACCCCTCCACTTT	CASSLVLAGNSPLHF
TRBV7-9	NA	TRBJ2-7	NA	TGTGCCAGCAGCTCCCGGGCGGGTAACTACGAGCAGTACTTC	CASSSRAGNYEQYF
TRBV21-1	NA	TRBJ2-1	NA	TGTGCCAGCACTCATGAGCAGTTCTTC	CASTHEQFF
TRBV20-1	once	TRBJ1-5	NA	TGCAGTGCTAGTGGTAGCAATCAGCCCCAGCATTTT	CSASGSNQPQHF
TRBV6-2/TRBV6-3	NA	TRBJ2-1	TRBD2	TGTGCCAGCAGTGGTGGGAGGGCCGTCTACAATGAGCAGTTCTTC	CASSGGRAVYNEQFF
TRBV7-7	NA	TRBJ1-1	NA	TGTGCTAGCAGCGCGACGACCGGGACTGAAGCTTTCTTT	CASSATTGTEAFF
TRBV5-4	NA	TRBJ1-2	NA	TGTGCCAGCAGCTTGGGCGATAGGGACTATGGCTACACCTTC	CASSLGDRDYGYTF
TRBV25-1	NA	TRBJ2-2	TRBD2	TGTGCCAGCAGTGAGAGCGGGAGTCACACCGGGGAGCTGTTTTTT	CASSESGSHTGELFF
TRBV4-3	NA	TRBJ1-2	NA	TGCGCCAGCAGCCGGGGATTAAACTATGGCTACACCTTC	CASSRGLNYGYTF
TRBV7-2	NA	TRBJ1-5	TRBD1	TGTGCCAGCAGCTTAGTAGGGGGACAGGGACGCGATCAGCCCCAGCATTTT	CASSLVGGQGRDQPQHF
TRBV29-1	NA	TRBJ1-2	TRBD1	TGCAGCGTTTTGGGACAGAACTATGGCTACACCTTC	CSVLGQNYGYTF
TRBV5-5	once	TRBJ2-1	NA	TGTGCCAGCAGCTCGCGAGGAACCGCCTACAATGAGCAGTTCTTC	CASSSRGTAYNEQFF
TRBV5-4	NA	TRBJ1-2	NA	TGTGCCAGCAGCCCTACAGATGCGGGTGGCTACACCTTC	CASSPTDAGGYTF
TRBV19	NA	TRBJ1-5	NA	TGTGCCAGTAGTATAGGGCGGGGGCAGGGATGGCAGCATTTT	CASSIGRGQGWQHF